The source of this T cell receptor beta chain is a study of response to subunit inactivated influenza vaccine. Study outcomes and limitations: Authors suggested each seasonal influenza vaccination recruits few new T cells.

With respect to this clonotype: Its specificity is unknown.

The CDR3 runs to 14 residues. Deletions cut 6 bases from V and 7 bases from J, with 15 bases between. TCRdb re-analysed the RT-PCR reads in MiXCR, keeping a single row per CDR3 protein. The table shows around 200,000 distinct CDR3 sequences, with around 9% occurring only once. The sequence was collected from a man in his forties or fifties who received an inactivated influenza vaccine. The sequencing here drew on non-naive T cells sorted from PBMCs, taken on the day of vaccination. This rearrangement joins TRBV12-3 or TRBV12-4 to TRBJ1-4, with D perhaps matching TRBD1 (5 bases). The CDR3 loop reads CASSLRDVGEKLFF. The CDR3, as DNA: TGTGCCAGCAGCCTCAGGGACGTCGGTGAAAAACTGTTTTTT.